The clone carrying this TCR beta chain was counted many times. As yet, its antigen is unknown. This record comes from a study of T cells in Graves' hyperthyroidism and ophthalmopathy. Study findings and constraints: Model predictions of ophthalmopathy came a median approximately 6 months before onset.

The CDR3 sequence is 12 residues long. Trimming cost V 3 bases and J 4 bases, with 7 bases left between them. Germline CDR1 and CDR2: MNHNS and SASEGT. Absent ophthalmopathy progression within 18 months defined stable Graves' hyperthyroidism. Clinical symptoms, serum thyroxine, TRAb, thyroid ultrasound and orbital computed tomography established diagnosis. What was amplified from RNA transcripts were TCR beta CDR3 regions. The TCR CDR3 was amplified in a first-round RT-PCR using the HTBI primer set. TCRdb recomputed calls from the multiplex PCR reads with MiXCR, one row per CDR3 protein. The sample has around 210,000 distinct CDR3 sequences, about a sixth seen once; the top ten hold about 50%.

The chain has TRBV6-1 and TRBJ2-7; D not resolved. The sample comprised blood. The receptor comes from a woman aged 50 to 60 with Graves' hyperthyroidism. The CDR3: CASSENVYEQYF. As DNA, the CDR3 is TGTGCCAGCAGTGAGAACGTGTACGAGCAGTACTTC.